The subject of this entry is one TCR beta chain. Its antigen is not known. This sample was taken from a study of cytomegalovirus exposure and HLA in healthy donors. Whole-study findings and limits: Cytomegalovirus-associated TCR beta chains were listed, numbering under 200.

The method was immunoSEQ multiplex PCR; TCRdb's version includes in-frame clones alone and lacks a portion of them. This sample yields some 190,000 clones, of which roughly 82% are seen a single time; 1.4% to 1.5% belongs to the top ten. Trimming stripped 4 bases from V and 6 bases from J, with 9 bases between. The CDR3 length is 13 residues. Germline V lookup: CDR1 ENHRY, CDR2 SYGVKD. Separate from the approximately 600-subject first cohort was the approximately 130-subject validation cohort, to which the donors belonged. The rearrangement links TRBV10-3 to TRBJ2-2; D might be TRBD1 (5 bases). The sequenced sample was PBMCs. This TCR came from a woman between 18 and 30 years old in good health and CMV-seronegative. The CDR3 coding sequence is TGTGCCATCAGTGGGATAGGGGCCGGGGAGCTGTTTTTT. Translating it yields CAISGIGAGELFF.